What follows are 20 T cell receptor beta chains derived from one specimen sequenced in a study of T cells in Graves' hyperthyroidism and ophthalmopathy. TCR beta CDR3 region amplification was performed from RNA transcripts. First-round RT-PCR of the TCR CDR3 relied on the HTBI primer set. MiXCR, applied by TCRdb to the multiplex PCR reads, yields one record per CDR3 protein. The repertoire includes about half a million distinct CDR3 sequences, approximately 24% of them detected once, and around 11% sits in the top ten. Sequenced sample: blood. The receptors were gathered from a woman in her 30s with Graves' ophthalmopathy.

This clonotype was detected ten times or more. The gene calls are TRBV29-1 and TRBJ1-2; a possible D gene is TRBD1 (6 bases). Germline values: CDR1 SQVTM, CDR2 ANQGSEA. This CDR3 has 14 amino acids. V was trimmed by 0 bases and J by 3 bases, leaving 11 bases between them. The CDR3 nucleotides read TGCAGCGTTGAAGACAGGGGAGGCGACTATGGCTACACCTTC. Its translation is CSVEDRGGDYGYTF.

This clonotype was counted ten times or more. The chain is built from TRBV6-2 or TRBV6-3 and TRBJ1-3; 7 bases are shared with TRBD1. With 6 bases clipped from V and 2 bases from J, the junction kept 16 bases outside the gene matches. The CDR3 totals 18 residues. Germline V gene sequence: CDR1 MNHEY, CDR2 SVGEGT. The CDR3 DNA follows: TGTGCCAGCAGCAGACCGATACGGGACAGCCAAACTGGAAACACCATATATTTT. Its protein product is CASSRPIRDSQTGNTIYF.

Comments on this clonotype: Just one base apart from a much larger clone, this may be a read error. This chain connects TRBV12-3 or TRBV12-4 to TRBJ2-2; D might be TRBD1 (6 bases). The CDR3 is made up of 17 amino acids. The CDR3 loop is CASSSLNREANTGELCF. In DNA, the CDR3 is TGTGCCAGCAGTTCACTAAACAGGGAAGCGAACACCGGGGAGCTGTGTTTT.

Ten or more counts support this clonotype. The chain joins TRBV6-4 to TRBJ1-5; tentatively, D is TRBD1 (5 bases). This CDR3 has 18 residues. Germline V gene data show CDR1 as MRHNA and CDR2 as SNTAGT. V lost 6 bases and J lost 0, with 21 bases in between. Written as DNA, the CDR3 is TGTGCCAGCAGACCGGGAACAGGTGTTTCGGATAGCAATCAGCCCCAGCATTTT. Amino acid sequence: CASRPGTGVSDSNQPQHF.

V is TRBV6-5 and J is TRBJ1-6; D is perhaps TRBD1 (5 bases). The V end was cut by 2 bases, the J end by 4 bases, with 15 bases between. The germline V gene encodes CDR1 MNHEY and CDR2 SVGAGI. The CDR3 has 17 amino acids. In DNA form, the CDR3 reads TGTGCCAGCAGTTACAAAAGGGGAAAGTTTTATAATTCACCCCTCCACTTT. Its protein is CASSYKRGKFYNSPLHF.

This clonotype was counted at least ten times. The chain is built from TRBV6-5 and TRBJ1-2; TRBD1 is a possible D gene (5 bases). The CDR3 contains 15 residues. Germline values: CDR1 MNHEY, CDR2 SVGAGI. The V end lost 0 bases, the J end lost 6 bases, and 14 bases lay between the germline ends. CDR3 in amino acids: CASSYSRQKGNGYTF. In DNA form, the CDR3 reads TGTGCCAGCAGTTACTCCCGACAGAAAGGGAATGGCTACACCTTC.

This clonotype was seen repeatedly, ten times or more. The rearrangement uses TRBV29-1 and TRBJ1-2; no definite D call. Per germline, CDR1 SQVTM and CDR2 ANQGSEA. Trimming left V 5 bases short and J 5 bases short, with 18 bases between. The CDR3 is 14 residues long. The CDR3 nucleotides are TGCAGCGTTCTCTGGGGTGGGAAGGAATATGGCTACACCTTC. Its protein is CSVLWGGKEYGYTF.

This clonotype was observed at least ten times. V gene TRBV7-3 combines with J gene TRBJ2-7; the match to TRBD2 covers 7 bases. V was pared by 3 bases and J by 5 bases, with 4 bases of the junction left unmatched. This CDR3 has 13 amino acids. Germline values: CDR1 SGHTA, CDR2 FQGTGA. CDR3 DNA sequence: TGTGCCAGCAGCTTGGCGGGAGTGCACGAGCAGTACTTC. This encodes CASSLAGVHEQYF.

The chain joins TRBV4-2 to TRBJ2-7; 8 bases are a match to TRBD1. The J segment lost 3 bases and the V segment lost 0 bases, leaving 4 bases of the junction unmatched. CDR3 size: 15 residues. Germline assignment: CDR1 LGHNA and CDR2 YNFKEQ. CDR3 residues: CASSQDFGQGYEQYF. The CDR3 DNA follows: TGTGCCAGCAGCCAAGATTTCGGACAGGGCTACGAGCAGTACTTC.

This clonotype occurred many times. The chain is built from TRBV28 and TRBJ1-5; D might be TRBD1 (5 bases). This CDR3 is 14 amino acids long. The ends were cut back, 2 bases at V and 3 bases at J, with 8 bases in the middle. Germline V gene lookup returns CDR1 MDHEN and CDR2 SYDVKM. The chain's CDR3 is CASSLQTVNQPQHF. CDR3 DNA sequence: TGTGCCAGCAGTTTACAGACAGTCAATCAGCCCCAGCATTTT.

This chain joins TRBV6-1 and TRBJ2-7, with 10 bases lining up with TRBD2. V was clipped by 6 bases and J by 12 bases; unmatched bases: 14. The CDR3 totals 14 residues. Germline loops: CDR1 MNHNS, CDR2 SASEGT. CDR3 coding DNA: TGTGCCAGCAGGGCCCTAGCGGGAGAGTACGGGGCGTACTTC. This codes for CASRALAGEYGAYF.

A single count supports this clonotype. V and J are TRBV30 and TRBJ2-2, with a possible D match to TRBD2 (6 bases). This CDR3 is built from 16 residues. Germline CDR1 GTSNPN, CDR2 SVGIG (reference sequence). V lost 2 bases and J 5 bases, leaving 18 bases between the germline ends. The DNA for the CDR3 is TGTGCCTGGAGTCACATCCGGGGGACCCGGACCGGGGAGCTGTTTTTT. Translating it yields CAWSHIRGTRTGELFF.

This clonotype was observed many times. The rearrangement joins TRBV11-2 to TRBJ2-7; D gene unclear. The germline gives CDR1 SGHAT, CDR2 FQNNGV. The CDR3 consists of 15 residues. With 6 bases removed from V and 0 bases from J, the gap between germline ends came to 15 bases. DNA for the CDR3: TGTGCCAGCAGTATTTCGGACCTTGACTCCTACGAGCAGTACTTC. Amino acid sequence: CASSISDLDSYEQYF.

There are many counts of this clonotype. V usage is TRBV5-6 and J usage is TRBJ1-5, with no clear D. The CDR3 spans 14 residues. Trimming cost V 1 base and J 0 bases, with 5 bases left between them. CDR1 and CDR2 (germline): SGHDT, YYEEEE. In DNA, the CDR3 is TGTGCCAGCAGCTTGTTCTATAGCAATCAGCCCCAGCATTTT. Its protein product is CASSLFYSNQPQHF.

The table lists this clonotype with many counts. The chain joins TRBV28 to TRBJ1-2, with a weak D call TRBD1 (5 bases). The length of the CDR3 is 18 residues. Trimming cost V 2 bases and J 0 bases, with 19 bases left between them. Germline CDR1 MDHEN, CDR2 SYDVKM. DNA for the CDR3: TGTGCCAGCAGTTTAACAGGCGCCGGGGGGGGAACTAACTATGGCTACACCTTC. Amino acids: CASSLTGAGGGTNYGYTF.

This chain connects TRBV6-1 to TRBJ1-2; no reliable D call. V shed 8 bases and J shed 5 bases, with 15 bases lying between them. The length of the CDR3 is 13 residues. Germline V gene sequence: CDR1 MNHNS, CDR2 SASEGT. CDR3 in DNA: TGTGCCAGCTCTGGGTCTTGGAGGTATGGCTACACCTTC. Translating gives CASSGSWRYGYTF.

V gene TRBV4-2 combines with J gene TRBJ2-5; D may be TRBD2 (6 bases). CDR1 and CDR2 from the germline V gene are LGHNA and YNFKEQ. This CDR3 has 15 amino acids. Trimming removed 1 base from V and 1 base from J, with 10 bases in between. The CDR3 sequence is CASSQGDWFQETQYF. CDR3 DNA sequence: TGTGCCAGCAGCCAAGGGGACTGGTTCCAAGAGACCCAGTACTTC.

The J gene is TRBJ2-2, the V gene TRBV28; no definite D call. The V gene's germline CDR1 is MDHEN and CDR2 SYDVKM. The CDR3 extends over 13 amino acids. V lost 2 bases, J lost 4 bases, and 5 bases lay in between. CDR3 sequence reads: CASSLISTGELFF. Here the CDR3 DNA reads TGTGCCAGCAGTTTAATCAGCACCGGGGAGCTGTTTTTT.

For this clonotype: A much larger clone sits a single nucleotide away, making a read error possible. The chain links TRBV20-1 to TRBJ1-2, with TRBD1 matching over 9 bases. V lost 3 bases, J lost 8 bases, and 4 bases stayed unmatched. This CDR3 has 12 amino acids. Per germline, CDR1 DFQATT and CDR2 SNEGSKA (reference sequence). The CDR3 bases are TGCAGTGCTAGGGACAGGGGTGCGGGCTACACCTTC. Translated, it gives CSARDRGAGYTF.

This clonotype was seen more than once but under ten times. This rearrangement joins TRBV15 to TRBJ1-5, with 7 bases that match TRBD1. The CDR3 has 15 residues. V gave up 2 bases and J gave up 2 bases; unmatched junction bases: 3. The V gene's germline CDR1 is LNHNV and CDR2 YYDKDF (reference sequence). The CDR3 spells CATSRRTGGNQPQHF. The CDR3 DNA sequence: TGTGCCACCAGCAGACGGACAGGTGGCAATCAGCCCCAGCATTTT.